Sequencing of this T cell receptor (beta chain) was carried out in a study of blood T cell repertoires in COVID-19. The protocol was immunoSEQ multiplex PCR, while the TCRdb copy is restricted to in-frame clones and leaves out a portion. The data show just over 85,000 clones, roughly nine tenths seen once. The CDR3 sequence is 18 residues long. The germline V gene has CDR1 LNHDA and CDR2 SQIVND (reference sequence). V was trimmed by 4 bases and J by 2 bases, leaving 20 bases between them. Sequencing was performed on peripheral blood. The source is a man aged 45-65 years with acute or convalescent COVID-19. The chain carries TRBV19 and TRBJ1-4; no clear D gene. The CDR3 loop reads CASSTYPARRATNEKLFF. The CDR3 region has the DNA TGTGCCAGTAGTACCTACCCCGCACGGCGGGCGACTAATGAAAAACTGTTTTTT.